Listed here are 31 T cell receptor beta chains from one sample, sequenced in a study of cytomegalovirus exposure and HLA in healthy donors. In the PCR, 60 Vbeta and 13 Jbeta primers were used. The protocol was immunoSEQ multiplex PCR, while the TCRdb copy is restricted to in-frame clones and leaves out a portion. The sample lists around 190,000 clones, 78% occurring once. The sequencing input was PBMCs. Receptors originate from a female donor in good health and CMV-seronegative.

The genes are TRBV30 and TRBJ1-1; D remains unclear. V lost 5 bases and J 4 bases, leaving 11 bases between the germline ends. This CDR3 is built from 12 residues. Per germline, CDR1 GTSNPN and CDR2 SVGIG (reference sequence). The CDR3 DNA follows: TGTGCCTGGGCCAGTGAAAGCACTGAAGCTTTCTTT. It encodes CAWASESTEAFF.

The chain has TRBV28 and TRBJ2-3, with 7 bases identical to TRBD2. V dropped 2 bases and J dropped 2; count of bases not matched to a gene: 13. There are 18 residues in the CDR3. Per the germline V gene, CDR1 is MDHEN and CDR2 is SYDVKM. DNA for the CDR3: TGTGCCAGCAGTTTAAAGTCGAGGGAGGGCCGGGACACAGATACGCAGTATTTT. Its protein product is CASSLKSREGRDTDTQYF.

CDR3 in amino acids: CASSPGAGGGYNEQFF. CDR3 bases: TGTGCCAGCTCACCAGGCGCGGGGGGGGGATACAATGAGCAGTTCTTC. This sequence joins TRBV18 and TRBJ2-1; 9 nucleotides line up with TRBD2. Germline V gives CDR1 KGHSH, CDR2 LQKENI. The junction had 6 bases not matched to a gene; V was cut back by 2 bases and J by 4 bases. The CDR3 is made up of 16 amino acids.

The chain is built from TRBV10-2 and TRBJ2-7; tentatively, D is TRBD1 (6 bases). CDR1 and CDR2 from the germline V gene are WSHSY and SAAADI. The CDR3 extends over 15 amino acids. Between the trimmed V and J ends, which lost 3 bases and 0 bases, there was a span of 12 bases. CDR3 amino acids: CASSELTGSSYEQYF. The CDR3 DNA is TGCGCCAGCAGTGAATTGACAGGTAGCTCCTACGAGCAGTACTTC.

The chain employs TRBV5-1 and TRBJ2-7; the match to TRBD2 covers 7 bases. There are 14 residues in the CDR3. CDR1 and CDR2 (germline): SGHRS, YFSETQ. The trim removed 2 bases at V and 2 bases at J, leaving 4 bases unmatched. The DNA for the CDR3 is TGCGCCAGCAGCTTCCAGCGGGGACCCTACGAGCAGTACTTC. Its translation: CASSFQRGPYEQYF.

This clone was seen a single time. This rearrangement joins TRBV30 to TRBJ1-4, with D perhaps matching TRBD1 (6 bases). The CDR3 sequence is 14 residues long. V was cut by 0 bases and J by 7 bases, with 12 bases left in between. Germline CDR1 is GTSNPN and CDR2 is SVGIG (reference sequence). CDR3 in amino acids: CAWSVRGAPEKLFF. The CDR3 coding sequence is TGTGCCTGGAGTGTACGGGGGGCGCCTGAAAAACTGTTTTTT.

This clone showed up just once. The V call is TRBV10-3, the J call TRBJ2-5; 8 bases align to TRBD1. CDR3 size: 15 residues. The V and J ends lost 4 bases and 5 bases, in that order; junction bases with no gene match: 9. Germline values: CDR1 ENHRY, CDR2 SYGVKD. The CDR3 protein is CAISAPDRGEETQYF. Here the CDR3 DNA reads TGTGCCATCAGTGCACCCGACAGGGGAGAGGAGACCCAGTACTTC.

The V call is TRBV18, the J call TRBJ2-7; D is perhaps TRBD2 (6 bases). The CDR3 is made up of 13 amino acids. Trimming took off 3 bases at V and 3 bases at J, with 9 bases between the two ends. From germline, CDR1 is KGHSH and CDR2 LQKENI. The DNA for the CDR3 is TGTGCCAGCTCACCGGGGGGAGGCTACGAGCAGTACTTC. It encodes CASSPGGGYEQYF.

This clone is a singleton in its sample. V gene TRBV5-8 combines with J gene TRBJ1-4; D is possibly TRBD1 (5 bases). The CDR3 contains 18 residues. V lost 6 bases and J 5 bases, leaving 26 bases between the germline ends. The germline CDR1 and CDR2 sequences are SGHTS and YDEGEE. The CDR3 spells CASTRGEHIYPWNEKLFF. Here the CDR3 DNA reads TGTGCCAGCACTCGGGGGGAACATATCTACCCTTGGAATGAAAAACTGTTTTTT.

This clone was counted between two and nine times. CDR3 DNA sequence: TGTGCCAGCAGTTTTGCGGGGGCGAACATTCAGTACTTC. Translation gives CASSFAGANIQYF. The chain has TRBV28 and TRBJ2-4; D may be TRBD2 (7 bases). This CDR3 has 13 residues. With 3 bases removed from V and 7 bases from J, the gap between germline ends came to 10 bases. CDR1 and CDR2 (germline): MDHEN, SYDVKM.

This chain uses TRBV6-5 with TRBJ2-3, with 7 bases aligning to TRBD2. The V and J ends lost 11 bases and 4 bases, in that order; junction bases with no gene match: 6. CDR1 is MNHEY and CDR2 is SVGAGI in the germline V gene. CDR3 length: 12 residues. The CDR3 reads CAAGRGPDTQYF. The CDR3 DNA sequence: TGTGCCGCAGGGAGGGGTCCAGATACGCAGTATTTT.

As for this clone: The junction shows a germline mismatch at one end, possibly a read error. The CDR3 bases are TGTTCCAGCACCAATGCCGGCGGGGAAAACAATGAGCAGTTCTTC. It specifies CSSTNAGGENNEQFF. The J gene is TRBJ2-1, the V gene TRBV7-9, with TRBD2 as a possible D gene (6 bases). The CDR3 runs to 15 residues. In germline, CDR1 is SEHNR, CDR2 FQNEAQ (reference sequence).

In DNA, the CDR3 is TGTGCCAGTAGTACGGGACAGGGCCGCACAGATACGCAGTATTTT. Translation: CASSTGQGRTDTQYF. The chain recombines TRBV19 with TRBJ2-3; 9 bases are shared with TRBD1. There are 15 residues in the CDR3. Germline trimming cut 4 bases from V and 1 base from J; bases unmatched to any gene: 3. The germline CDR1 and CDR2 sequences are LNHDA and SQIVND (reference sequence).

The chain uses TRBV5-6 and TRBJ2-7; D is possibly TRBD1 (5 bases). V dropped 3 bases and J dropped 6 bases, with 10 bases sitting between them. The CDR3 is 12 residues long. Germline loops: CDR1 SGHDT, CDR2 YYEEEE. The chain's CDR3 is CASSYQGFEQYF. In DNA form, the CDR3 reads TGTGCCAGCAGCTATCAGGGTTTCGAGCAGTACTTC.

The V gene is TRBV7-2, the J gene TRBJ1-4, with TRBD1 matching over 10 bases. CDR3 length equals 15 residues. The germline V gene encodes CDR1 SGHTA and CDR2 FQGNSA. V lost 5 bases, J lost 7 bases, and 7 bases stayed unmatched. The CDR3 protein is CASSIGGTGAEKLFF. The CDR3 DNA reads as TGTGCCAGCAGCATAGGGGGGACAGGGGCTGAAAAACTGTTTTTT.

CDR3 sequence: CASSWRRGLSTDTQYF. The CDR3 DNA reads TGTGCCAGCAGTTGGCGCAGGGGGCTTAGCACAGATACGCAGTATTTT. The chain links TRBV6-5 to TRBJ2-3; TRBD1 matches 8 bases. The trim removed 4 bases at V and 0 bases at J, leaving 6 bases unmatched. The CDR3 is 16 residues long. Germline-derived CDR1 and CDR2 are MNHEY and SVGAGI.

This chain connects TRBV5-1 to TRBJ1-6; D ambiguous. The CDR3 is 15 amino acids. Trimming removed 2 bases from V and 10 bases from J, with 16 bases in between. Looked up from germline, CDR1 is SGHRS and CDR2 is YFSETQ. CDR3 DNA sequence: TGCGCCAGCAGCTTTTCGGAGACCCGGAGCTCACCCCTCCACTTT. It yields the protein CASSFSETRSSPLHF.

The rearrangement uses TRBV19 and TRBJ2-3; D may be TRBD2 (5 bases). This CDR3 spans 15 amino acids. Germline-derived CDR1 and CDR2 are LNHDA and SQIVND (reference sequence). Trimming removed 7 bases from V and 1 base from J, with 15 bases in between. CDR3 in DNA: TGTGCCAGTAAGGGAGAGGAAAGAGGCACAGATACGCAGTATTTT. Protein product: CASKGEERGTDTQYF.

The V and J genes are TRBV20-1 and TRBJ2-1; 8 bases match TRBD2. Per germline, CDR1 DFQATT and CDR2 SNEGSKA (reference sequence). V shed 3 bases and J 15 bases; nucleotides not matched to a gene: 7. There are 11 residues in the CDR3. The CDR3 here is CSARSGRAGFF. CDR3 coding DNA: TGCAGTGCTAGGTCCGGGAGGGCGGGGTTCTTC.

About this clone itself: The junction differs from germline at one of its ends, possibly a read error. V usage is TRBV7-9 and J usage is TRBJ1-1; 9 nucleotides align to TRBD1. The CDR3 is 17 amino acids. The germline gives CDR1 SEHNR, CDR2 FQNEAQ (reference sequence). CDR3 nucleotide sequence: TGTTCCAGCAGCATCCTCTGGACAGGGGTAGTGAACACTGAAGCTTTCTTT. Translation gives CSSSILWTGVVNTEAFF.

The chain is built from TRBV6-6 and TRBJ2-1; TRBD2 matches at 7 bases. This CDR3 spans 14 amino acids. CDR1 is MNHNY and CDR2 is SVGAGI in the germline V gene (reference sequence). The ends lost 7 bases at V and 4 bases at J; junction bases unmatched: 7. The CDR3 here is CASTLGGSYNEQFF. DNA of the CDR3: TGTGCCAGCACCCTTGGCGGGAGTTACAATGAGCAGTTCTTC.

The chain has TRBV2 and TRBJ2-7, with 9 positions matching TRBD2. This CDR3 spans 15 amino acids. Germline V gives CDR1 SNHLY, CDR2 FYNNEI. J gave up 4 bases and V 1 base, and 5 bases lay outside the gene matches. This CDR3 reads CASSEVPSGVYEQYF. Here the CDR3 DNA reads TGTGCCAGCAGTGAAGTTCCTAGCGGGGTTTACGAGCAGTACTTC. Full variable domain (missing parts from reference TRBV2 and TRBJ2-7): EPEVTQTPSHQVTQMGQEVILRCVPISNHLYFYWYRQILGQKVEFLVSFYNNEISEKSEIFDDQFSVERPDGSNFTLKIRSTKLEDSAMYFCASSEVPSGVYEQYFGPGTRLTVT.

The genes are TRBV5-4 and TRBJ2-1; D remains unclear. Germline-derived CDR1 and CDR2 are SGHNT and YYREEE (reference sequence). Between the trimmed V and J ends, which lost 3 bases and 0 bases, there was a span of 10 bases. The CDR3 spans 15 residues. The CDR3, as DNA: TGTGCCAGCAGCTCCGCTCCGAGCTCCTACAATGAGCAGTTCTTC. It encodes CASSSAPSSYNEQFF.

This rearrangement joins TRBV4-2 to TRBJ1-2, with a possible D match to TRBD1 (5 bases). V was shortened by 0 bases and J by 4 bases, with 12 bases between the two germline ends. CDR3 length: 15 residues. The germline V gene has CDR1 LGHNA and CDR2 YNFKEQ. The CDR3 region has the DNA TGTGCCAGCAGCCAAGAGTTAGGGGTTGCCTATGGCTACACCTTC. Encoded protein: CASSQELGVAYGYTF.

V is TRBV7-2 and J is TRBJ2-7, with TRBD2 matching 7 bases. Germline V gives CDR1 SGHTA, CDR2 FQGNSA. Unmatched junction bases numbered 2, after V lost 4 bases and J lost 2 bases. This CDR3 spans 13 amino acids. CDR3 amino acids: CASSWGLTYEQYF. CDR3 nucleotide sequence: TGTGCCAGCAGCTGGGGACTAACCTACGAGCAGTACTTC. Using reference TRBV7-2 and TRBJ2-7 for the parts outside the CDR3, the full variable domain is GAGVSQSPSNKVTEKGKDVELRCDPISGHTALYWYRQSLGQGLEFLIYFQGNSAPDKSGLPSDRFSAERTGGSVSTLTIQRTQQEDSAVYLCASSWGLTYEQYFGPGTRLTVT.

This clone was seen once. The chain carries TRBV10-3 and TRBJ2-3; 9 bases are a match to TRBD2. After removal of 0 bases from V and 0 bases from J, the junction contained 7 bases not matched to a gene. From germline, CDR1 is ENHRY and CDR2 SYGVKD. This CDR3 comprises 18 residues. CDR3 DNA: TGTGCCATCAGTGAGTCGGTATCTAGCGGGACTAGCACAGATACGCAGTATTTT. Translated, it gives CAISESVSSGTSTDTQYF.

This chain connects TRBV29-1 to TRBJ1-2, with 8 nucleotides matching TRBD1. J gave up 7 bases and V 2 bases, and 9 bases lay outside the gene matches. This CDR3 is 14 amino acids long. The V gene's germline CDR1 is SQVTM and CDR2 ANQGSEA. The CDR3 sequence is CSVESRTGKGGYTF. DNA of the CDR3: TGCAGCGTTGAATCCCGGACAGGGAAGGGTGGCTACACCTTC.

J is TRBJ2-7 and V is TRBV2; D unclear. CDR3 size: 13 residues. Trimming stripped 3 bases from V and 5 bases from J, with 11 bases between. CDR1 is SNHLY, CDR2 FYNNEI, per germline. The CDR3 DNA is TGTGCCAGCAGTGACAGTGGCCCTCACGAGCAGTACTTC. Protein sequence: CASSDSGPHEQYF. Full variable domain (missing parts from reference TRBV2 and TRBJ2-7): EPEVTQTPSHQVTQMGQEVILRCVPISNHLYFYWYRQILGQKVEFLVSFYNNEISEKSEIFDDQFSVERPDGSNFTLKIRSTKLEDSAMYFCASSDSGPHEQYFGPGTRLTVT.

The gene calls are TRBV5-4 and TRBJ2-1, with D tentatively TRBD2 (5 bases). This CDR3 comprises 13 residues. V lost 0 bases to trimming and J lost 10 bases, with 11 bases between them. Germline lookup yields CDR1 SGHNT and CDR2 YYREEE (reference sequence). Here the CDR3 reads CASSLDEGGEQFF. The CDR3 DNA is TGTGCCAGCAGCTTGGATGAAGGAGGAGAGCAGTTCTTC.

The chain has TRBV2 and TRBJ2-5; 7 positions agree with TRBD2. Unmatched junction bases numbered 6, after V lost 1 base and J lost 4 bases. Germline V lookup: CDR1 SNHLY, CDR2 FYNNEI. The CDR3 is 15 residues long. The CDR3 region has the DNA TGTGCCAGCAGTGAAGAAGTCTCGGGGGGAGAGACCCAGTACTTC. This translates into CASSEEVSGGETQYF.

The chain links TRBV4-1 to TRBJ2-3; 8 bases match TRBD2. V trimming: 0 bases; J trimming: 3 bases; junction bases outside the gene matches: 8. CDR1 and CDR2 from the germline V gene are MGHRA and YSYEKL. The CDR3 loop spans 17 amino acids. CDR3 bases: TGCGCCAGCAGCCAAGAAGGACTAGCTCCGGGGACAGATACGCAGTATTTT. It specifies CASSQEGLAPGTDTQYF.